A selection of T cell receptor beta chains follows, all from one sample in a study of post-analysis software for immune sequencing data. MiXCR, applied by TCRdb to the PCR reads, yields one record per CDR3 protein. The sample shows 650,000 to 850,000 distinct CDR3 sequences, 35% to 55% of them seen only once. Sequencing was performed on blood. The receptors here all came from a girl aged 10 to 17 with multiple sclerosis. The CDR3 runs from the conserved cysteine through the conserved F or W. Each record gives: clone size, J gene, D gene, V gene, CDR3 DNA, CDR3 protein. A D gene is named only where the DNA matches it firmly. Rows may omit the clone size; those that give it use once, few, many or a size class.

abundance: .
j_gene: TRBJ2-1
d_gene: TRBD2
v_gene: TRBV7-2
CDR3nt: TGTGCCAGCAGCTTAGTCCCTAGCGGGAGCTTAGTTGAAAATGAGCAGTTCTTC
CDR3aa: CASSLVPSGSLVENEQFF

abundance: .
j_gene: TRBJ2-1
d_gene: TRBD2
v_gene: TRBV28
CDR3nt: TGTGCCAGCACTCAAAGCCCCGCGGGACTAGCGCTCTTC
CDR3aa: CASTQSPAGLALF

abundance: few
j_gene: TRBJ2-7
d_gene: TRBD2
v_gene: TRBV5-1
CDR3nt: TGCGCCAGCACCACGGGGGGGCTAGCGGGAGACGAGCAGTACTTC
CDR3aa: CASTTGGLAGDEQYF

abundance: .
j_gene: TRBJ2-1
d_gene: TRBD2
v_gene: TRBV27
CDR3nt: TGTGCCAGCAGTTTCTTAACTAGCGGCACCTACAATGAGCAGTTCTTC
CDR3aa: CASSFLTSGTYNEQFF

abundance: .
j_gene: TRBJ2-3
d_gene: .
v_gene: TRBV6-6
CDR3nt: TGTGCCAGCAGTTCCGAGGGTGATACGCAGTATTTT
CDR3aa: CASSSEGDTQYF

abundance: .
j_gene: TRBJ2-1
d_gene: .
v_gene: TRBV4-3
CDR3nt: TGCGCCAGCAGCCCTTTGGGACTCCCTAATGAGCAGTTCTTC
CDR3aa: CASSPLGLPNEQFF

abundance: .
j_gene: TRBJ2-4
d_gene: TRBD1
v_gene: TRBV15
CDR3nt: TGTGCCACCAGCAGCCGACAGGGGATTGGAAAAAACATTCAGTACTTC
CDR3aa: CATSSRQGIGKNIQYF

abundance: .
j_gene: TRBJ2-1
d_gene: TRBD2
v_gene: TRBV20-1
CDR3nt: TGCAGTGCTAGAGATAGACTAGCGGGCAATGAGCAGTTCTTC
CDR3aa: CSARDRLAGNEQFF

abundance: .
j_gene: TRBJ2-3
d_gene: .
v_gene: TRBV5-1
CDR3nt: TGCGCCAGCGCCGACAGTTCCACAGATACGCAGTATTTT
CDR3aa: CASADSSTDTQYF

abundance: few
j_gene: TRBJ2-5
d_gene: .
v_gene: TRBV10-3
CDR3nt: TGTGCCATCAGTGAAGTGTACCAGGACGGGAACCATGGCCGAGAGACCCAGTACTTC
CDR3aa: CAISEVYQDGNHGRETQYF

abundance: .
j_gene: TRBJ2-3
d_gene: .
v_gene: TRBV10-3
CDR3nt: TGTGCCATCAGACACAGCACAGATACGCAGTATTTT
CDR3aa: CAIRHSTDTQYF

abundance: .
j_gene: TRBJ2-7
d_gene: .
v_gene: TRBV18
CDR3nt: TGTGCCAGCTCACCGCACGTCGACAGCTACGAGCAGTACTTC
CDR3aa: CASSPHVDSYEQYF

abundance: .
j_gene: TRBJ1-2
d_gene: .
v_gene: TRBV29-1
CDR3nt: TGCAGCGTCCAGTTTTTCAGCGACTATGGCTACACCTTC
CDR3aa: CSVQFFSDYGYTF

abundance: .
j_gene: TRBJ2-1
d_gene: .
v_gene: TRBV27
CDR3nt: TGTGCCAGCAGGAATAACCCGAGTAGCTCCTACGAGCAGTTCTTC
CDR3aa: CASRNNPSSSYEQFF

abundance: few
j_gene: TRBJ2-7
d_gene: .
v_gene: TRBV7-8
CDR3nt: TGTGCCAGCAGCCTCACTAGTCGCGGGCCCTACGAGCAGTACTTC
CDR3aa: CASSLTSRGPYEQYF

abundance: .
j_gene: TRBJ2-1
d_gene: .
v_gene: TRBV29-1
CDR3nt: TGCAGCGCCCGCGGGGCCCAGAATGAGCAGTTCTTC
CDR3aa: CSARGAQNEQFF

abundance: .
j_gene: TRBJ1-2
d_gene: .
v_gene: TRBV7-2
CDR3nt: TGTGCCAGCAGCCGGGCCACAGGTCTTAACTATGGCTACACCTTC
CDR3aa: CASSRATGLNYGYTF

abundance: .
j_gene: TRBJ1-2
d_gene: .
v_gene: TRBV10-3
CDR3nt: TGTGCCATCAGTGAGTCTCTGGAGCAGGGTGCGAACTATGGCTACACCTTC
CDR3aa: CAISESLEQGANYGYTF

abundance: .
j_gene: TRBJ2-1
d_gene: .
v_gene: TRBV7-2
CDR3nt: TGTGCCAGCAGCTTAGACGGCTTCAATGAGCAGTTCTTC
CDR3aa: CASSLDGFNEQFF

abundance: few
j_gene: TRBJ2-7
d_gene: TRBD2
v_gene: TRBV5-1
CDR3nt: TGCGCCAGCAGCTTGGCCTCGCGGGGGGCCTACGAGCAGTACTTC
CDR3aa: CASSLASRGAYEQYF

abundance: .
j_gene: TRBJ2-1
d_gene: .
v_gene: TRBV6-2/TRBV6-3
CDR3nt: TGTGCCAGCAGTTACTCGGAACTAGCAGGAGTCACCAATGAGCAGTTCTTC
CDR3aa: CASSYSELAGVTNEQFF

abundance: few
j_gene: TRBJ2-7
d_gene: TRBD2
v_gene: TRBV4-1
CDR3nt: TGCGCCAGCAGCCAGGGACTAGCGCAAGCCTCCGAGCAGTACTTC
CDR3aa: CASSQGLAQASEQYF

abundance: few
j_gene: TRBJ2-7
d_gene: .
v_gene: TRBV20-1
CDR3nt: TGCAGTGCTAGGGGAGGTGGGCAGGGCGTCCACGAGCAGTACTTC
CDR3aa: CSARGGGQGVHEQYF

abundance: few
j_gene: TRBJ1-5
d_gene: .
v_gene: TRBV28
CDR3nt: TGTGCCAGCAGCCCCACCCGGGGAAGGGGCAATCAGCCCCAGCATTTT
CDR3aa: CASSPTRGRGNQPQHF

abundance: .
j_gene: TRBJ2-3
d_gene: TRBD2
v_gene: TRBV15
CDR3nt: TGTGCCACCACCTCTAGCGGGAGTGGTTTAGATACGCAGTATTTT
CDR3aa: CATTSSGSGLDTQYF

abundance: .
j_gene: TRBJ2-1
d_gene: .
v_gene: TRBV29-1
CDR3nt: TGCAGCGCCCCTCTGGGGGAGCGGTCCTACAATGAGCAGTTCTTC
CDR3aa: CSAPLGERSYNEQFF

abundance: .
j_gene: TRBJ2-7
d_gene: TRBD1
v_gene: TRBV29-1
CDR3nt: TGCAGCGCCGAGACAGGGGGCAGCGACGAGCAGTACTTC
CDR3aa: CSAETGGSDEQYF

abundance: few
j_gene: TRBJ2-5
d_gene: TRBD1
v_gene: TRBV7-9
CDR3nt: TGTGCCAGCAGCCAGGGGACAGGGGTCCTCCAAGAGACCCAGTACTTC
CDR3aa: CASSQGTGVLQETQYF

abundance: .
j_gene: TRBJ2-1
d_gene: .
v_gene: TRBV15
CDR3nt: TGTGCCACCAGCAGAGTGCAGGTATCCTACAATGAGCAGTTCTTC
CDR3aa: CATSRVQVSYNEQFF

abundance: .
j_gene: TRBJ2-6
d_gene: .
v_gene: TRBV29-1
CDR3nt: TGCAGCGTCGCGGCGGGAACAGGGGCCAACGTCCTGACTTTC
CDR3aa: CSVAAGTGANVLTF

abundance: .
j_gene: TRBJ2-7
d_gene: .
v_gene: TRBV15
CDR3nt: TGTGCCACCAGCAGCCTGGGACTCTACAATGAGCAGTACTTC
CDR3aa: CATSSLGLYNEQYF

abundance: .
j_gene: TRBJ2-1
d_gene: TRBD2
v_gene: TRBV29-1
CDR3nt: TGCAGCGTTGTTCCAAGCGGGGAGGGTAACTACAATGAGCAGTTCTTC
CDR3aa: CSVVPSGEGNYNEQFF

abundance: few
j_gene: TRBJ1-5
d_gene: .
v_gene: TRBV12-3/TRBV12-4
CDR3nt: TGTGCCAGCGGGAGCAATCAGCCCCAGCATTTT
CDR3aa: CASGSNQPQHF

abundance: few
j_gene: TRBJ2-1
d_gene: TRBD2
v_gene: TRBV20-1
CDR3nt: TGCAGTGCTAGGGCCTTTTTCGCCGGGACTAGCGGGAGCTCCTACAATGAGCAGTTCTTC
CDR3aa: CSARAFFAGTSGSSYNEQFF

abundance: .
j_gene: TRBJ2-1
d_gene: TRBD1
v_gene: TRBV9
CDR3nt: TGTGCCAGCAGCGGAGAAACAGGGGGCTATTCCTACAATGAGCAGTTCTTC
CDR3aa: CASSGETGGYSYNEQFF

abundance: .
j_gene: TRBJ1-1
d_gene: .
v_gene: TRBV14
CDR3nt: TGTGCCAGCAGCCAAAGCGGGAGAACTGAAGCTTTCTTT
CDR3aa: CASSQSGRTEAFF

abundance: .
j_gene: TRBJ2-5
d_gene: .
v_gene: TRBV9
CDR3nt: TGTGCCACCAGCGCAGGGTTGGGGGGTCAAGAGACCCAGTACTTC
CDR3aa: CATSAGLGGQETQYF

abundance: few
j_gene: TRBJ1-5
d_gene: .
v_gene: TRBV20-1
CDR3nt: TGCAGTGCTAGCGCCAAAGCGACGCAGCCCCAGCATTTT
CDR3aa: CSASAKATQPQHF

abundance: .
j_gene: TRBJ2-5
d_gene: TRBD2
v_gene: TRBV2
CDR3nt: TGTGCCAGCAGTGACGGACTAGCGGGATTACAAGAGACCCAGTACTTC
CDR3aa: CASSDGLAGLQETQYF

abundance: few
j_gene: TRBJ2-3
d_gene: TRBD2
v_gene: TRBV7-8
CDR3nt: TGTGCCAGCAGCTTCGAGACTAGCGGGAGCACAGATACGCAGTATTTT
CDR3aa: CASSFETSGSTDTQYF

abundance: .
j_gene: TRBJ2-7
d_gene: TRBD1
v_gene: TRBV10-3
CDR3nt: TGTGCCATCAGTGAGGCTGGGACAGGGGGCGTGAGGCCCTACGAGCAGTACTTC
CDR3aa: CAISEAGTGGVRPYEQYF

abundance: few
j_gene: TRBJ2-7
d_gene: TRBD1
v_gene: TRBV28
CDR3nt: TGTGCCAGTCAGGGACAGCTGGGGGAGCAGTACTTC
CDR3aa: CASQGQLGEQYF

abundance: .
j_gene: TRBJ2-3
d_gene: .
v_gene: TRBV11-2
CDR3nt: TGTGCCAGCAGCTTAAGTCAGCTAAGTCGCGCTACGCAGTATTTT
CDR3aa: CASSLSQLSRATQYF

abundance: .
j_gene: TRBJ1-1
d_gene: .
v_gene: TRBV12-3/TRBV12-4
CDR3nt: TGTGCCAGCAGTTTGGGGGGAGGGGCAAACACTGAAGCTTTCTTT
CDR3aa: CASSLGGGANTEAFF

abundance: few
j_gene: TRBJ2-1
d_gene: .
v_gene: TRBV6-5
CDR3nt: TGTGCCAGCAGTTACTCGGGCAAGGGCCGGGTTTACAATGAGCAGTTCTTC
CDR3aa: CASSYSGKGRVYNEQFF

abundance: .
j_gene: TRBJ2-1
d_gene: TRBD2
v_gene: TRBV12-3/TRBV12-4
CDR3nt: TGTGCCAGCAGTTTTGGCGGGGGGGGCGATGAGCAGTTCTTC
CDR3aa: CASSFGGGGDEQFF

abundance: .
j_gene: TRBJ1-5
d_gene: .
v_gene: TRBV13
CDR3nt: TGTGCCAGCAGCTTAGGCTACAGGACCGATCAGCCCCAGCATTTT
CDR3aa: CASSLGYRTDQPQHF

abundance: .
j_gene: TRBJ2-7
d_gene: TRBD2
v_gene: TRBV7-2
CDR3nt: TGTGCCAGCAGCCAATTTGGAAGCGGGAGACTGTACGAGCAGTACTTC
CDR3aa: CASSQFGSGRLYEQYF

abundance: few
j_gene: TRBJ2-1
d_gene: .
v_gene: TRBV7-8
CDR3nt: TGTGCCAGCAGCTTAGTCAACGGGGGCTACAATGAGCAGTTCTTC
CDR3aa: CASSLVNGGYNEQFF

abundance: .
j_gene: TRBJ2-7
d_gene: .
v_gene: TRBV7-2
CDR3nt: TGTGCCAGCAGCACCCGACCCCCACCGGGGAACGAGCAGTACTTC
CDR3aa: CASSTRPPPGNEQYF

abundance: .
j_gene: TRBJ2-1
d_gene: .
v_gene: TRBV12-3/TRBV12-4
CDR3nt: TGTGCCAGCAGACTAGAGTACAATGAGCAGTTCTTC
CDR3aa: CASRLEYNEQFF

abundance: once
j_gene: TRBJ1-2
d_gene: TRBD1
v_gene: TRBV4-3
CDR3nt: TGCGCCAGCAGCCAAGATGCAGGGGGAAGTGGCTACACCTTC
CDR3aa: CASSQDAGGSGYTF

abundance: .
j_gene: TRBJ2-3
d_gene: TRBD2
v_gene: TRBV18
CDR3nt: TGTGCCAGCTCACCCAAGAGGGGAGTAGCGGGAGTTGCTGATACGCAGTATTTT
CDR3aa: CASSPKRGVAGVADTQYF

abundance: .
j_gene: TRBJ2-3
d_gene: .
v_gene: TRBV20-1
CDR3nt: TGCAGTATGAGCCCGGGGGGCACAGATACGCAGTATTTT
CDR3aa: CSMSPGGTDTQYF

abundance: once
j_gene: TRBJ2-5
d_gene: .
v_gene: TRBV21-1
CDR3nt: TGTGCCAGCAGCAAGAGGGAAGAGACCCAGTACTTC
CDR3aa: CASSKREETQYF